Given below is one T cell receptor beta chain in context. The sample comes from a study of blood T cell repertoires in COVID-19. About the research overall: Researchers got acute and convalescent COVID-19 samples from the United States, Italy and Spain. T cells, B-cell-depleted T cells, or PBMCs provided the cDNA or gDNA that served as material.

This CDR3 contains 16 residues. V shed 4 bases and J 1 base; nucleotides not matched to a gene: 6. Germline CDR1 reads MNHEY; CDR2 reads SVGAGI. As handled by the study authors: Reference gene primer amplification gave nucleated cell count estimates. TCRdb keeps only in-frame clones here, not all; method: immunoSEQ multiplex PCR. V and J calls and clone size come straight from that table; D and trimming were deduced from the DNA. The sample contains 100,000 to 150,000 clones, around three quarters of which appear only once. The chain is built from TRBV6-5 and TRBJ2-2; 7 bases line up with TRBD1. The sequencing sample was made of peripheral blood. This TCR was recovered from a man aged 40-50 years with active or convalescent COVID-19. CDR3 DNA: TGTGCCAGCAGTTCCCGAGGGACAGTGAACACCGGGGAGCTGTTTTTT. Translation: CASSSRGTVNTGELFF.